This TCR beta chain was captured in a study of a mutant IDH1 vaccine in newly diagnosed glioma. Time point here: week 11, during vaccination. Alongside topical imiquimod, each dose of vaccine comprised 300 ug of mutant IDH1 20-mer peptide. Repertoires were generated with immunoSEQ multiplex PCR, while TCRdb's copy carries only in-frame clones and drops some. The sample has over 55,000 clones; around 89% are singletons. Germline CDR1 reads MNHEY; CDR2 reads SVGAGI. This CDR3 has 15 residues. Trimming pared 2 bases from V and 2 bases from J, leaving 12 bases between. Details on this clone: Its antigen is not identified.

The source is a man in his forties or fifties with glioma. The chain carries TRBV6-5 and TRBJ2-5; no clear D gene. The material sequenced was PBMCs, taken from a glioma patient whose treatment included an IDH1 peptide vaccine. CDR3 sequence (DNA): TGTGCCAGCAGTTACCTGCCAAGTTCACAAGAGACCCAGTACTTC. It specifies CASSYLPSSQETQYF.